Shown below are 3 T cell receptor beta chains from a single sample sequenced in a study of neurological immune-mediated disorders. TCRdb analysed the 5' RACE reads with MiXCR anew, one entry per CDR3 protein. The table shows 45,000 or so distinct CDR3 sequences, with about 6% occurring only once. Sequencing input: CD4+ T cells from blood. The receptors come from a woman aged 40-49 years in good health.

This clonotype was found many times. The rearrangement links TRBV5-5 to TRBJ2-1, with D maybe TRBD1 (5 bases). V was shortened by 6 bases and J by 3 bases, with 13 bases between the two germline ends. Germline V gives CDR1 SGHKS, CDR2 YYEKEE (reference sequence). The CDR3 spans 14 residues. In DNA, the CDR3 is TGTGCCAGCACTCGACAGTTGGTCTACAATGAGCAGTTCTTC. Protein: CASTRQLVYNEQFF.

This clonotype was counted ten times or more. V usage is TRBV9 and J usage is TRBJ2-7; perhaps TRBD2 as D (6 bases). In germline, CDR1 is SGDLS, CDR2 YYNGEE. V shed 0 bases and J shed 2 bases, with 9 bases lying between them. CDR3 length: 14 amino acids. Written as DNA, the CDR3 is TGTGCCAGCAGCGTAGATAGCGGACCCTACGAGCAGTACTTC. It specifies CASSVDSGPYEQYF.

This clonotype has at least ten counts. This sequence joins TRBV20-1 and TRBJ2-7, with 10 bases lining up with TRBD2. The ends lost 8 bases at V and 2 bases at J; junction bases unmatched: 9. Germline lookup yields CDR1 DFQATT and CDR2 SNEGSKA (reference sequence). The CDR3 totals 14 residues. CDR3 DNA sequence: TGCAGTCAACATCCTAGCGGGAGCACCTACGAGCAGTACTTC. Its protein is CSQHPSGSTYEQYF.